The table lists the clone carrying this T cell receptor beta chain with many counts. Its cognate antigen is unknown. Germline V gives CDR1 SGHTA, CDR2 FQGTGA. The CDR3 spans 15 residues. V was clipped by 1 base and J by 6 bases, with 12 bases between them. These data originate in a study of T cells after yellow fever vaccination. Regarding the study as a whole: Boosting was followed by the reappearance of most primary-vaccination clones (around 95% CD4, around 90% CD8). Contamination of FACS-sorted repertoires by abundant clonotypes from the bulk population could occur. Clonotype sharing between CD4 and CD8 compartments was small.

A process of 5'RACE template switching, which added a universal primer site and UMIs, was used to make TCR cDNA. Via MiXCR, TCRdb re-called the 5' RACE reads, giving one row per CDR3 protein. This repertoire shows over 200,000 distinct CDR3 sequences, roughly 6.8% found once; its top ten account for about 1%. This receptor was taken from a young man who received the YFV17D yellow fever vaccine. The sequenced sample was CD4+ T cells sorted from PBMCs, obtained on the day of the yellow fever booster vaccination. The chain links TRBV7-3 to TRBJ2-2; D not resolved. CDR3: CASSLSGVVAGELFF. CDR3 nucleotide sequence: TGTGCCAGCAGCTTAAGTGGGGTTGTAGCCGGGGAGCTGTTTTTT. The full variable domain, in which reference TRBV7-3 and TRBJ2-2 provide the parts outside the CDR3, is GAGVSQTPSNKVTEKGKYVELRCDPISGHTALYWYRQSLGQGPEFLIYFQGTGAADDSGLPNDRFFAVRPEGSVSTLKIQRTERGDSAVYLCASSLSGVVAGELFFGEGSRLTVL.